This entry lists 17 T cell receptor beta chains sequenced from one sample in a study of cytomegalovirus exposure and HLA in healthy donors. The PCR contained 60 Vbeta and 13 Jbeta primers. Some clones are missing from TCRdb's copy, which holds only in-frame ones; the method was immunoSEQ multiplex PCR. The sample has 35,000 to 45,000 clones; about 47% are singletons. Sequencing was performed on PBMCs. All receptors derive from a human donor in good health.

J is TRBJ1-1 and V is TRBV29-1; the D gene is possibly TRBD1 (5 bases). Per the germline V gene, CDR1 is SQVTM and CDR2 is ANQGSEA. The ends were cut back, 7 bases at V and 0 bases at J, with 9 bases in the middle. CDR3 size: 12 residues. CDR3 DNA: TGCAGCGGAAGCAGGGTGAACACTGAAGCTTTCTTT. Translation: CSGSRVNTEAFF.

This chain links TRBV6-4 with TRBJ1-1; 7 bases fit TRBD1. CDR1 is MRHNA and CDR2 is SNTAGT in the germline V gene. The CDR3 sequence is 21 residues long. Trimming removed 1 base from V and 4 bases from J; junction bases left unmatched: 24. The CDR3 here is CASSDFTTRRLDRNRGTEAFF. For the CDR3, the DNA is TGTGCCAGCAGTGACTTTACTACTCGACGGCTTGATAGGAACAGGGGCACTGAAGCTTTCTTT.

The rearrangement links TRBV5-4 to TRBJ2-2; 12 bases map to TRBD2. V trimming: 4 bases; J trimming: 1 base; junction bases outside the gene matches: 2. The germline V gene has CDR1 SGHNT and CDR2 YYREEE (reference sequence). The CDR3 extends over 16 amino acids. CDR3 DNA: TGTGCCAGCAGCCCGGGACTAGCGGGGAACACCGGGGAGCTGTTTTTT. Its protein product is CASSPGLAGNTGELFF.

A few counts support this clone. The CDR3 loop reads CASGTVAGEQYF. CDR3 bases: TGTGCCAGCGGGACCGTAGCGGGGGAGCAGTACTTC. The chain uses TRBV7-3 and TRBJ2-7; 8 bases agree with TRBD2. The CDR3 contains 12 residues. Trimming cost V 8 bases and J 7 bases; bases outside gene matches: 7. The germline CDR1 and CDR2 sequences are SGHTA and FQGTGA.

The chain combines TRBV27 with TRBJ2-5, with 7 bases identical to TRBD2. The junction had 8 bases not matched to a gene; V was cut back by 6 bases and J by 1 base. The CDR3 sequence is 15 residues long. The germline V gene encodes CDR1 MNHEY and CDR2 SMNVEV (reference sequence). The CDR3 loop reads CASRKSRGGQETQYF. Here the CDR3 DNA reads TGTGCCAGCAGGAAGTCACGCGGGGGCCAAGAGACCCAGTACTTC.

The rearrangement links TRBV4-2 to TRBJ2-5, with TRBD2 matching over 7 bases. Judging by the DNA end, TRBJ2-7 fits better; the J call may be wrong. The CDR3 runs to 15 residues. Germline loops: CDR1 LGHNA, CDR2 YNFKEQ. As DNA, the CDR3 is TGTGCCAGCAGCCGGGGGGGGAGCGGAGGCTACGAGCAGTACTTC. This encodes CASSRGGSGGYEQYF.

The chain recombines TRBV19 with TRBJ2-7; 9 bases map to TRBD2. The CDR3 has 13 residues. Looked up from germline, CDR1 is LNHDA and CDR2 is SQIVND (reference sequence). Unmatched junction bases numbered 7, after V lost 10 bases and J lost 3 bases. For the CDR3, the DNA is TGTGCCACGTCCGGGCGGGGGGGCTACGAGCAGTACTTC. Protein: CATSGRGGYEQYF. Together with reference TRBV19 and TRBJ2-7, the CDR3 gives the full variable domain: DGGITQSPKYLFRKEGQNVTLSCEQNLNHDAMYWYRQDPGQGLRLIYYSQIVNDFQKGDIAEGYSVSREKKESFPLTVTSAQKNPTAFYLCATSGRGGYEQYFGPGTRLTVT.

This clone has more than one count but fewer than ten. The V call is TRBV9, the J call TRBJ2-7; perhaps TRBD2 as D (6 bases). Germline assignment: CDR1 SGDLS and CDR2 YYNGEE. This CDR3 contains 15 residues. Trimming left V 0 bases short and J 4 bases short, with 14 bases between. The CDR3 loop is CASSVGLDTLYEQYF. The CDR3 coding sequence is TGTGCCAGCAGCGTAGGACTAGATACCCTTTACGAGCAGTACTTC.

The chain couples TRBV7-2 to TRBJ2-7, with D possibly being TRBD2 (6 bases). The CDR3 length is 15 residues. Trimming cost V 1 base and J 2 bases, with 12 bases left between them. Germline assignment: CDR1 SGHTA and CDR2 FQGNSA. The CDR3 sequence is CASSLEAGRTYEQYF. DNA for the CDR3: TGTGCCAGCAGCTTAGAGGCGGGACGCACCTACGAGCAGTACTTC.

The chain is built from TRBV20-1 and TRBJ2-1; D unclear. The CDR3 is made up of 10 amino acids. Trimming left V 3 bases short and J 10 bases short, with 7 bases between. Germline V gene data show CDR1 as DFQATT and CDR2 as SNEGSKA (reference sequence). The chain's CDR3 is CSASHREQFF. The DNA of the CDR3 is TGCAGTGCTAGCCACAGAGAGCAGTTCTTC.

This chain uses TRBV30 with TRBJ2-1, with 12 bases that match TRBD2. Trimming removed 8 bases from V and 12 bases from J; junction bases left unmatched: 20. CDR1 and CDR2 from the germline V gene are GTSNPN and SVGIG (reference sequence). The CDR3 sequence is 16 residues long. CDR3 bases: TGTGCCGGGACTAGCGGTTTCGGACTAGCGGGGATCGGGCAGTTCTTC. This translates into CAGTSGFGLAGIGQFF.

The chain is built from TRBV10-3 and TRBJ1-5; tentatively, D is TRBD1 (6 bases). Trimming left V 2 bases short and J 4 bases short, with 24 bases between. The CDR3 has 19 residues. Germline lookup yields CDR1 ENHRY and CDR2 SYGVKD. The CDR3 reads CAISETVPQGQTINQPQHF. The CDR3 nucleotides are TGTGCCATCAGTGAGACAGTCCCACAGGGCCAGACGATAAATCAGCCCCAGCATTTT.

The chain links TRBV18 to TRBJ1-1, with 7 bases matching TRBD1. CDR1 and CDR2 from the germline V gene are KGHSH and LQKENI. This CDR3 comprises 14 residues. The V gene end was trimmed by 4 bases and the J gene end by 4 bases; junction bases not matched to a gene: 6. CDR3 nucleotides: TGTGCCAGCTCACTCACAGGGGCGTTCACTGAAGCTTTCTTT. It is translated as CASSLTGAFTEAFF.

The table lists this clone with a few counts. The rearrangement joins TRBV9 to TRBJ1-2; D is ambiguous. Trimming left V 0 bases short and J 2 bases short, with 5 bases between. Germline V gene data show CDR1 as SGDLS and CDR2 as YYNGEE. The CDR3 consists of 13 residues. The CDR3 nucleotides are TGTGCCAGCAGCGTAGAATCAAACTATGGCTACACCTTC. Translated, it gives CASSVESNYGYTF.

The rearrangement uses TRBV9 and TRBJ2-5; TRBD1 aligns across 8 bases. V trimming: 5 bases; J trimming: 1 base; junction bases outside the gene matches: 7. The CDR3 runs 15 residues. From germline, CDR1 is SGDLS and CDR2 YYNGEE. The CDR3 DNA reads TGTGCCAGCAGTTTCCAGGGGGCGCCCCAAGAGACCCAGTACTTC. Amino acid sequence: CASSFQGAPQETQYF.

The chain employs TRBV5-1 and TRBJ2-5; 13 bases are shared with TRBD2. Germline V lookup: CDR1 SGHRS, CDR2 YFSETQ. This CDR3 comprises 16 residues. The V gene end was trimmed by 0 bases and the J gene end by 4 bases; junction bases not matched to a gene: 3. The CDR3 loop is CASSLGLAGGTETQYF. CDR3 DNA: TGCGCCAGCAGCTTGGGACTAGCGGGAGGAACAGAGACCCAGTACTTC.

This sequence joins TRBV6-1 and TRBJ1-2, with D tentatively TRBD1 (5 bases). The CDR3 length is 13 residues. The germline V and J ends were trimmed by 6 bases and 2 bases, with 10 bases remaining between them. The germline V gene encodes CDR1 MNHNS and CDR2 SASEGT. CDR3 in amino acids: CASSQGGNYGYTF. In DNA, the CDR3 is TGTGCCAGCAGCCAGGGAGGAAACTATGGCTACACCTTC.